The next 26 T cell receptor beta chains were all read from a single sample in a study of blood T cell repertoires in COVID-19. Sequenced by immunoSEQ multiplex PCR; TCRdb stores in-frame clones only, minus some. This table holds over 200,000 clones, about 88% found once. Sample: peripheral blood. The receptors here all came from a man aged 55-75 years who had recovered from COVID-19.

The chain employs TRBV7-2 and TRBJ2-3; no reliable D call. The CDR3 length is 12 residues. Germline V gene sequence: CDR1 SGHTA, CDR2 FQGNSA. Trimming took 10 bases from V and 0 from J, leaving 8 bases between them. As DNA, the CDR3 is TGTGCCACCTACTCCAGCACAGATACGCAGTATTTT. Its protein is CATYSSTDTQYF. Variable domain in full (rest from reference TRBV7-2 and TRBJ2-3): GAGVSQSPSNKVTEKGKDVELRCDPISGHTALYWYRQSLGQGLEFLIYFQGNSAPDKSGLPSDRFSAERTGGSVSTLTIQRTQQEDSAVYLCATYSSTDTQYFGPGTRLTVL.

The table lists this clone with a few counts. The V and J genes are TRBV13 and TRBJ1-2; 7 nucleotides align to TRBD1. The V segment lost 4 bases and the J segment 4 bases; nucleotides outside the gene matches: 3. Germline values: CDR1 PRHDT, CDR2 FYEKMQ (reference sequence). The length of the CDR3 is 13 residues. For the CDR3, the DNA is TGTGCCAGCAGCTCGGGACAGACCTATGGCTACACCTTC. Its protein product is CASSSGQTYGYTF.

The CDR3 region is CASSSTPGLRAGYTF. CDR3 nucleotides: TGTGCCAGCAGCTCCACCCCGGGACTCAGGGCTGGCTACACCTTC. The chain is built from TRBV5-6 and TRBJ1-2; perhaps TRBD1 as D (5 bases). The CDR3 is 15 residues long. Germline values: CDR1 SGHDT, CDR2 YYEEEE. V dropped 3 bases and J dropped 7 bases, with 19 bases sitting between them.

This rearrangement joins TRBV14 to TRBJ1-6; tentatively, D is TRBD1 (5 bases). V lost 4 bases and J lost 4, with 8 bases in between. There are 14 residues in the CDR3. Looked up from germline, CDR1 is SGHDN and CDR2 is FVKESK. In DNA form, the CDR3 reads TGTGCCAGCAGCCTCACAGGATATAATTCACCCCTCCACTTT. This sequence encodes CASSLTGYNSPLHF.

This chain connects TRBV6-1 to TRBJ1-3, with TRBD1 identical over 7 bases. CDR3 length: 17 amino acids. The J segment lost 4 bases and the V segment lost 1 base, leaving 10 bases of the junction unmatched. Per germline, CDR1 MNHNS and CDR2 SASEGT. CDR3: CASSEGVHQGGGNTIYF. The CDR3 DNA reads TGTGCCAGCAGTGAAGGGGTCCACCAGGGGGGAGGAAACACCATATATTTT.

J is TRBJ1-4 and V is TRBV5-1; no clear D gene. The CDR3 runs 13 residues. CDR1 and CDR2 from the germline V gene are SGHRS and YFSETQ. V was trimmed by 1 base and J by 10 bases, leaving 11 bases between them. The CDR3 sequence: CASSLWAEGKLFF. Written as DNA, the CDR3 is TGCGCCAGCAGCTTGTGGGCCGAAGGAAAACTGTTTTTT.

This chain joins TRBV4-2 and TRBJ2-5; TRBD2 aligns across 9 bases. The J segment lost 1 base and the V segment lost 2 bases, leaving 11 bases of the junction unmatched. The CDR3 has 18 amino acids. Germline lookup yields CDR1 LGHNA and CDR2 YNFKEQ. The CDR3 loop is CASSQRPASGASQETQYF. CDR3 DNA: TGTGCCAGCAGCCAACGGCCCGCTAGCGGGGCGTCCCAAGAGACCCAGTACTTC.

The chain carries TRBV2 and TRBJ1-3, with no clear D. The V gene's germline CDR1 is SNHLY and CDR2 FYNNEI. V lost 5 bases to trimming and J lost 4 bases, with 6 bases between them. The CDR3 is 12 amino acids. Here the CDR3 reads CASSSVGNTIYF. As DNA, the CDR3 is TGTGCCAGCAGTAGCGTCGGAAACACCATATATTTT.

The chain carries TRBV7-8 and TRBJ2-5, with 7 positions matching TRBD1. The J segment lost 1 base and the V segment lost 5 bases, leaving 7 bases of the junction unmatched. The germline V gene has CDR1 SGHVS and CDR2 FQNEAQ. CDR3 length: 15 amino acids. The CDR3 bases are TGTGCCAGCAGCCATTGGGACAGCCTCCAAGAGACCCAGTACTTC. Its translation: CASSHWDSLQETQYF.

The rearrangement joins TRBV30 to TRBJ1-3; the D gene is possibly TRBD1 (6 bases). Trimming cost V 5 bases and J 2 bases, with 16 bases left between them. Germline assignment: CDR1 GTSNPN and CDR2 SVGIG (reference sequence). CDR3 length: 15 residues. The CDR3 spells CAWGSQGHPGNTIYF. The CDR3 DNA reads as TGTGCCTGGGGTTCACAGGGACACCCTGGAAACACCATATATTTT.

The chain couples TRBV19 to TRBJ1-5; D ambiguous. The CDR3 length is 15 residues. Germline loops: CDR1 LNHDA, CDR2 SQIVND (reference sequence). With 0 bases removed from V and 5 bases from J, the gap between germline ends came to 11 bases. The CDR3 DNA follows: TGTGCCAGTAGTATAGAGTCCGGGCGGGATCAGCCCCAGCATTTT. Translation: CASSIESGRDQPQHF. The variable domain in full, with the rest retrieved from reference TRBV19 and TRBJ1-5, is DGGITQSPKYLFRKEGQNVTLSCEQNLNHDAMYWYRQDPGQGLRLIYYSQIVNDFQKGDIAEGYSVSREKKESFPLTVTSAQKNPTAFYLCASSIESGRDQPQHFGDGTRLSIL.

The chain joins TRBV21-1 to TRBJ1-6. TRBV21-1 is noted as a pseudogene. The CDR3 consists of 12 residues. Here the CDR3 DNA reads TGTGCCAGCAGCCCTGAGGATTCACCCCTCCACTTT. It encodes CASSPEDSPLHF.

This rearrangement joins TRBV30 to TRBJ1-2; 7 nucleotides align to TRBD1. The CDR3 extends over 14 amino acids. The V and J ends lost 0 bases and 3 bases, in that order; junction bases with no gene match: 4. In germline, CDR1 is GTSNPN, CDR2 SVGIG (reference sequence). CDR3 sequence (DNA): TGTGCCTGGAGTGTACAGGGACAGCACTATGGCTACACCTTC. It yields the protein CAWSVQGQHYGYTF.

This chain uses TRBV7-3 with TRBJ2-1, with 8 positions matching TRBD2. This CDR3 has 15 amino acids. The J segment lost 7 bases and the V segment lost 5 bases, leaving 10 bases of the junction unmatched. From germline, CDR1 is SGHTA and CDR2 FQGTGA. The CDR3 region is CASSPSGGGGNEQFF. The CDR3 DNA is TGTGCCAGCAGCCCATCCGGGGGGGGCGGAAATGAGCAGTTCTTC.

This clone appeared a single time. This rearrangement joins TRBV5-4 to TRBJ2-2; 13 bases line up with TRBD2. The length of the CDR3 is 16 residues. V was clipped by 3 bases and J by 6 bases; unmatched bases: 5. Germline V gives CDR1 SGHNT, CDR2 YYREEE (reference sequence). CDR3 residues: CASSSLAGGAPGELFF. The CDR3 region has the DNA TGTGCCAGCAGCTCACTAGCGGGGGGGGCCCCCGGGGAGCTGTTTTTT. The full variable domain, rest sourced from reference TRBV5-4 and TRBJ2-2, is ETGVTQSPTHLIKTRGQQVTLRCSSQSGHNTVSWYQQALGQGPQFIFQYYREEENGRGNFPPRFSGLQFPNYSSELNVNALELDDSALYLCASSSLAGGAPGELFFGEGSRLTVL.

This CDR3 reads CARTPTGTTDSPLHF. The DNA for the CDR3 is TGCGCCAGGACCCCGACAGGGACCACCGATTCACCCCTCCACTTT. The genes are TRBV5-1 and TRBJ1-6; 7 nucleotides match TRBD1. This CDR3 has 15 amino acids. In germline, CDR1 is SGHRS, CDR2 YFSETQ. J gave up 8 bases and V 8 bases, and 13 bases lay outside the gene matches.

This clone occurred a few times. V is TRBV25-1 and J is TRBJ1-6; 8 bases align to TRBD1. The CDR3 consists of 11 residues. Germline CDR1 is MGHDK and CDR2 is SYGVNS. The trim removed 8 bases at V and 10 bases at J, leaving 1 base unmatched. CDR3 in DNA: TGTGCCAGCGGACAGGGATCACCCCTCCACTTT. Translated: CASGQGSPLHF.

This chain connects TRBV24-1 to TRBJ2-5; TRBD1 matches 7 bases. The V segment lost 4 bases and the J segment 5 bases; nucleotides outside the gene matches: 9. Per germline, CDR1 KGHDR and CDR2 SFDVKD. The CDR3 runs 15 residues. The CDR3 here is CATSEGQGVLETQYF. For the CDR3, the DNA is TGTGCCACCAGTGAGGGCCAGGGGGTATTGGAGACCCAGTACTTC.

This rearrangement joins TRBV2 to TRBJ2-3; D might be TRBD2 (6 bases). The CDR3 totals 12 residues. Germline CDR1 is SNHLY and CDR2 is FYNNEI. V lost 8 bases, J lost 6 bases, and 12 bases lay in between. CDR3 protein: CASRGTLDTQYF. Written as DNA, the CDR3 is TGTGCCAGCCGGGGGACCCTTGATACGCAGTATTTT.

This clone turned up a few times. The genes are TRBV30 and TRBJ2-1; D remains unclear. The germline V gene encodes CDR1 GTSNPN and CDR2 SVGIG (reference sequence). Trimming pared 5 bases from V and 4 bases from J, leaving 12 bases between. The CDR3 sequence is 13 residues long. The CDR3 region has the DNA TGTGCCTGGGTGTCGCGGCTGTACAATGAGCAGTTCTTC. Translation: CAWVSRLYNEQFF. Together with reference TRBV30 and TRBJ2-1, the CDR3 gives the full variable domain: SQTIHQWPATLVQPVGSPLSLECTVEGTSNPNLYWYRQAAGRGLQLLFYSVGIGQISSEVPQNLSASRPQDRQFILSSKKLLLSDSGFYLCAWVSRLYNEQFFGPGTRLTVL.

The genes are TRBV5-1 and TRBJ2-1, with D maybe TRBD1 (5 bases). Germline lookup yields CDR1 SGHRS and CDR2 YFSETQ. This CDR3 spans 15 amino acids. V lost 4 bases and J lost 8, with 19 bases in between. The CDR3 coding sequence is TGCGCCAGCAGCACCGGACAAAAGGTCCGGGATGAGCAGTTCTTC. Protein sequence: CASSTGQKVRDEQFF.

The CDR3, as DNA: TGTGCCAGCAGAGCCTCAGGGGAAGGTCAGCCCCAGCATTTT. Its translation: CASRASGEGQPQHF. This chain connects TRBV6-5 to TRBJ1-5; weak D call: TRBD1 (6 bases). Trimming took off 6 bases at V and 6 bases at J, with 15 bases between the two ends. The CDR3 totals 14 residues. Germline lookup yields CDR1 MNHEY and CDR2 SVGAGI.

The chain employs TRBV2 and TRBJ2-3; D is ambiguous. The V end lost 10 bases, the J end lost 6 bases, and 11 bases lay between the germline ends. The germline V gene has CDR1 SNHLY and CDR2 FYNNEI. There are 11 residues in the CDR3. The CDR3 region has the DNA TGTGCCACCCAAGAGGCGGATACGCAGTATTTT. It specifies CATQEADTQYF.

This clone was seen only once. V usage is TRBV19 and J usage is TRBJ2-7; 9 nucleotides align to TRBD1. Germline V CDR1 and CDR2: LNHDA, SQIVND (reference sequence). The CDR3 is made up of 13 amino acids. V dropped 7 bases and J dropped 3; count of bases not matched to a gene: 4. In DNA, the CDR3 is TGTGCCAGTACCTCGGACAGGGGCTACGAGCAGTACTTC. Its translation is CASTSDRGYEQYF. Complete variable domain (other parts from reference TRBV19 and TRBJ2-7): DGGITQSPKYLFRKEGQNVTLSCEQNLNHDAMYWYRQDPGQGLRLIYYSQIVNDFQKGDIAEGYSVSREKKESFPLTVTSAQKNPTAFYLCASTSDRGYEQYFGPGTRLTVT.

V gene TRBV5-8 combines with J gene TRBJ2-5; TRBD2 matches 8 bases. The CDR3 has 16 amino acids. V was pared by 0 bases and J by 5 bases, with 9 bases of the junction left unmatched. Per the germline V gene, CDR1 is SGHTS and CDR2 is YDEGEE. The CDR3 here is CASSLVSGGRVETQYF. CDR3 DNA: TGTGCCAGCAGCTTGGTCTCGGGGGGGCGTGTTGAGACCCAGTACTTC.

CDR3 DNA: TGTGCCAGCAGAGACAGGACCTCTGATGGCTACACCTTC. This codes for CASRDRTSDGYTF. This chain connects TRBV7-2 to TRBJ1-2, with D perhaps TRBD1 (6 bases). Germline V gene data show CDR1 as SGHTA and CDR2 as FQGNSA. V was clipped by 6 bases and J by 6 bases, with 14 bases between them. There are 13 residues in the CDR3.